This T cell receptor beta chain was sequenced for a study of OX40 agonist ivuxolimab in advanced cancers. About the research overall: The dose of intravenous ivuxolimab that patients received every 2 weeks ranged from 0.01 to 10 mg/kg.

Trimming removed 6 bases at V and 8 bases at J, with 11 bases between. The CDR3 has 11 residues. Per the germline V gene, CDR1 is DFQATT and CDR2 is SNEGSKA (reference sequence). This clone showed up just a few times. Clones were read by immunoSEQ multiplex PCR, and TCRdb kept only the in-frame ones, dropping some. The sample holds 80,000 or so clones, 90% seen once. The sequence was collected from an adult with an advanced solid tumor such as melanoma, head and neck, liver or kidney cancer. Source: CD4+ or CD8+ T cells sorted from blood, taken in a trial of the OX40 agonist ivuxolimab. The genes are TRBV20-1 and TRBJ1-5; unclear D gene. The CDR3 DNA reads TGCAGTGCCCCATGGCGGGAGCCCCAGCATTTT. It encodes CSAPWREPQHF.